This T cell receptor (beta chain) emerged from a study of beta chain features in type 1 diabetes. Broader study findings: Among type 1 diabetes patients, VDJ junctions had fewer insertions and more deletions.

The authors reverse transcribed all of the isolated RNA, so sequencing captured expressed TCRB transcripts. Only in-frame clones appear in the TCRdb table, and some are missing; sequencing was by immunoSEQ multiplex PCR. The data hold fewer than 250,000 clones, with 12% to 15% observed a single time. Germline V lookup: CDR1 SQVTM, CDR2 ANQGSEA. CDR3 size: 9 residues. V was shortened by 7 bases and J by 6 bases, with 6 bases between the two germline ends. This clone was seen many times. What it recognizes is unknown. The chain employs TRBV29-1 and TRBJ1-2; D uncertain. Sequencing was done on a sample of naive CD4+ T cells from blood. This clonotype was obtained from a woman in her forties in good health. The CDR3 DNA sequence: TGCAGCGCGGAGGATGGCTACACCTTC. Translating gives CSAEDGYTF.